This is a list of T cell receptor beta chains from one sample in a study of CD8 T cells in ankylosing spondylitis. TCRdb re-analysed the 5' RACE reads in MiXCR, keeping a single row per CDR3 protein. Counted here are approximately 260,000 distinct CDR3 sequences, 8.6% occurring once; the ten biggest clones make up 6.5% to 7%. Specimen: blood, either unsorted or a sorted T cell fraction (not recorded which). These receptors came from a male donor with ankylosing spondylitis or in good health (not recorded which). The CDR3 runs from the conserved cysteine through the conserved F or W. Fields, in order: CDR3 DNA, CDR3 protein, D gene, clone size, V gene, J gene. The D gene is left open where the match is weak. Part of the rows lack a size; the others show once, few, many or a class for expanded clones.

cdr3_nt: TGTGCCAGCAGCTTAGGGACAGGGGATGAGCAGTTCTTC
cdr3_aa: CASSLGTGDEQFF
d_call: TRBD1
clone_size: many
v_call: TRBV7-9
j_call: TRBJ2-1

cdr3_nt: TGTGCCAGCAGCCCGCAGCGGGGGCAAGCCTACAATGAGCAGTTCTTC
cdr3_aa: CASSPQRGQAYNEQFF
d_call: TRBD2
clone_size: few
v_call: TRBV5-6
j_call: TRBJ2-1

cdr3_nt: TGTGCCAGCAGCTTAGTGGGGACAGGAGTTAATTCACCCCTCCACTTT
cdr3_aa: CASSLVGTGVNSPLHF
d_call: TRBD1
clone_size: few
v_call: TRBV7-2
j_call: TRBJ1-6

cdr3_nt: TGTGCCAGCAGTTACTCGAGCAGGGACGAGCAGTTCTTC
cdr3_aa: CASSYSSRDEQFF
d_call: NA
clone_size: NA
v_call: TRBV7-2
j_call: TRBJ2-1

cdr3_nt: TGCGCCAGCAGGACGGGCGCAGATACGCAGTATTTT
cdr3_aa: CASRTGADTQYF
d_call: NA
clone_size: many
v_call: TRBV5-1
j_call: TRBJ2-3

cdr3_nt: TGTGCCAGCAGTTACGGTTCAGTCAGAGAATCGGGAGGGGACCAGGATACGCAGTATTTT
cdr3_aa: CASSYGSVRESGGDQDTQYF
d_call: TRBD2
clone_size: few
v_call: TRBV6-2/TRBV6-3
j_call: TRBJ2-3

cdr3_nt: TGTGCCAGCAGTCCCCTAGGACTAGCAAATGAGCAGTTCTTC
cdr3_aa: CASSPLGLANEQFF
d_call: TRBD2
clone_size: many
v_call: TRBV12-3/TRBV12-4
j_call: TRBJ2-1

cdr3_nt: TGCGCCAGCAGCCAAGAGCCGGCGGGCGGCTCCTACGAGCAGTACTTC
cdr3_aa: CASSQEPAGGSYEQYF
d_call: NA
clone_size: many
v_call: TRBV4-3
j_call: TRBJ2-7

cdr3_nt: TGTGCCAGTAGTTCTTCACGGGGTTTTGGCACAGATACGCAGTATTTT
cdr3_aa: CASSSSRGFGTDTQYF
d_call: NA
clone_size: many
v_call: TRBV19
j_call: TRBJ2-3

cdr3_nt: TGTGCCAGCAGCTTAGTCGGATATGAGCAGTTCTTC
cdr3_aa: CASSLVGYEQFF
d_call: NA
clone_size: many
v_call: TRBV7-2
j_call: TRBJ2-1

cdr3_nt: TGTGCCAGCAGTTTGATAGACCGGGGGAACACTGAAGCTTTCTTT
cdr3_aa: CASSLIDRGNTEAFF
d_call: NA
clone_size: many
v_call: TRBV12-3/TRBV12-4
j_call: TRBJ1-1

cdr3_nt: TGTGCCAGCAGTCCGCCAGTAGGAGGCCCTTATCAGTATTTT
cdr3_aa: CASSPPVGGPYQYF
d_call: NA
clone_size: NA
v_call: TRBV11-3
j_call: TRBJ2-3

cdr3_nt: TGTGCCGGGGGTGACACCGGGGAGCTGTTTTTT
cdr3_aa: CAGGDTGELFF
d_call: NA
clone_size: NA
v_call: TRBV7-9
j_call: TRBJ2-2

cdr3_nt: TGTGCCAGCAGTTTACGCAGACAGGGGGCTGTGAGTGAAAAACTGTTTTTT
cdr3_aa: CASSLRRQGAVSEKLFF
d_call: TRBD1
clone_size: few
v_call: TRBV27
j_call: TRBJ1-4

cdr3_nt: TGCGCCAGCAGCTTCTGGACTAGCATATCCAATGAGCAGTTCTTC
cdr3_aa: CASSFWTSISNEQFF
d_call: TRBD2
clone_size: many
v_call: TRBV5-1
j_call: TRBJ2-1

cdr3_nt: TGTGCCAGCAGCTTAGACTCAGAGCAGTTCTTC
cdr3_aa: CASSLDSEQFF
d_call: NA
clone_size: many
v_call: TRBV13
j_call: TRBJ2-1

cdr3_nt: TGCGCCAGCAGATCCGGGACTAGCGGAAACAATGAGCAGTTCTTC
cdr3_aa: CASRSGTSGNNEQFF
d_call: TRBD2
clone_size: few
v_call: TRBV5-1
j_call: TRBJ2-1

cdr3_nt: TGTGCCAGCAGTTTGACAGGGCCCAGCACAGATACGCAGTATTTT
cdr3_aa: CASSLTGPSTDTQYF
d_call: TRBD1
clone_size: many
v_call: TRBV12-3/TRBV12-4
j_call: TRBJ2-3

cdr3_nt: TGTGCCAGCACTCCCGCCGGGACGGGGAACACCGGGGAGCTGTTTTTT
cdr3_aa: CASTPAGTGNTGELFF
d_call: NA
clone_size: few
v_call: TRBV7-3
j_call: TRBJ2-2

cdr3_nt: TGCGCCAGCAGCTCCGCCGGGACAGAAAATGGCTACACCTTC
cdr3_aa: CASSSAGTENGYTF
d_call: TRBD1
clone_size: many
v_call: TRBV5-1
j_call: TRBJ1-2

cdr3_nt: TGCAGTGCCCTTGCCGGGACTAGCCGATACACCTACAATGAGCAGTTCTTC
cdr3_aa: CSALAGTSRYTYNEQFF
d_call: TRBD2
clone_size: many
v_call: TRBV20-1
j_call: TRBJ2-1

cdr3_nt: TGTGCCTGGGGGGGGGTGAACACTGAAGCTTTCTTT
cdr3_aa: CAWGGVNTEAFF
d_call: NA
clone_size: NA
v_call: TRBV30
j_call: TRBJ1-1

cdr3_nt: TGTGCCAGCTCACCGGCGGCAGTCAATCAGCCCCAGCATTTT
cdr3_aa: CASSPAAVNQPQHF
d_call: NA
clone_size: NA
v_call: TRBV18
j_call: TRBJ1-5

cdr3_nt: TGCGCCAGCAGCTTGGAGGGCGGCCACGGGGGAGATACGCAGTATTTT
cdr3_aa: CASSLEGGHGGDTQYF
d_call: NA
clone_size: NA
v_call: TRBV5-1
j_call: TRBJ2-3

cdr3_nt: TGTGCCAGCAGCGACAACCTCATCCCTAGCACAGATACGCAGTATTTT
cdr3_aa: CASSDNLIPSTDTQYF
d_call: NA
clone_size: few
v_call: TRBV2
j_call: TRBJ2-3

cdr3_nt: TGTGCCAGCAGCTTAGATGTAGCGGGAGGGCCCCACGAGCAGTACTTC
cdr3_aa: CASSLDVAGGPHEQYF
d_call: TRBD2
clone_size: NA
v_call: TRBV11-2
j_call: TRBJ2-7

cdr3_nt: TGTGCCAGCAGCTCCGGACAGGGGGTATCGGGGGAGCAGTACTTC
cdr3_aa: CASSSGQGVSGEQYF
d_call: TRBD1
clone_size: few
v_call: TRBV6-1
j_call: TRBJ2-7

cdr3_nt: TGCGCCACCAGCCCGACTAGCGCAGATACGCAGTATTTT
cdr3_aa: CATSPTSADTQYF
d_call: TRBD2
clone_size: many
v_call: TRBV5-1
j_call: TRBJ2-3

cdr3_nt: TGTGCCAGCCGCCCGGACAGGGGCTACGAGCAGTACTTC
cdr3_aa: CASRPDRGYEQYF
d_call: TRBD1
clone_size: many
v_call: TRBV6-2/TRBV6-3
j_call: TRBJ2-7

cdr3_nt: TGTGCCAGCAGCCAGGGGTCCTACTCACCCCTCCACTTT
cdr3_aa: CASSQGSYSPLHF
d_call: NA
clone_size: many
v_call: TRBV3-1
j_call: TRBJ1-6

cdr3_nt: TGCAGCGTTGAAGAGAGAGGGGGCCTCGGTGAAGCTTTCTTT
cdr3_aa: CSVEERGGLGEAFF
d_call: TRBD1
clone_size: many
v_call: TRBV29-1
j_call: TRBJ1-1

cdr3_nt: TGTGCCAGCAGCTTAGCGGCTACCGGAAACACCATATATTTT
cdr3_aa: CASSLAATGNTIYF
d_call: NA
clone_size: few
v_call: TRBV7-2
j_call: TRBJ1-3

cdr3_nt: TGCAGTGCTGGAACTCAACCGGGACAGGGGAACACCGGGGAGCTGTTTTTT
cdr3_aa: CSAGTQPGQGNTGELFF
d_call: TRBD1
clone_size: many
v_call: TRBV20-1
j_call: TRBJ2-2

cdr3_nt: TGTGCCAGCAGCTTCCGAGGTTCAGGGCCACCTGAGCAGTTCTTC
cdr3_aa: CASSFRGSGPPEQFF
d_call: NA
clone_size: NA
v_call: TRBV5-6
j_call: TRBJ2-1

cdr3_nt: TGCGCCAGCAGCTCTAGCGGGAGCGCGTACAATGAGCAGTTCTTC
cdr3_aa: CASSSSGSAYNEQFF
d_call: TRBD2
clone_size: many
v_call: TRBV5-1
j_call: TRBJ2-1

cdr3_nt: TGTGCCAGCACCCCCGTGGGAGGGAACGGCTACACCTTC
cdr3_aa: CASTPVGGNGYTF
d_call: NA
clone_size: few
v_call: TRBV12-3/TRBV12-4
j_call: TRBJ1-2

cdr3_nt: TGCGCCAGCAGCCAGGCCACCGACACCGGGGAGCTGTTTTTT
cdr3_aa: CASSQATDTGELFF
d_call: NA
clone_size: few
v_call: TRBV4-1
j_call: TRBJ2-2

cdr3_nt: TGCGCCAGCAGCCAGACAGGGAATTCACCCCTCCACTTT
cdr3_aa: CASSQTGNSPLHF
d_call: TRBD1
clone_size: many
v_call: TRBV4-3
j_call: TRBJ1-6

cdr3_nt: TGTGCCTTAGCGGGAGGGTCCTACAATGAGCAGTTCTTC
cdr3_aa: CALAGGSYNEQFF
d_call: TRBD2
clone_size: NA
v_call: TRBV28
j_call: TRBJ2-1

cdr3_nt: TGCAGTGCTAGCGCCGGGACACGTCTAGCCACCTACGAGCAGTACTTC
cdr3_aa: CSASAGTRLATYEQYF
d_call: NA
clone_size: NA
v_call: TRBV20-1
j_call: TRBJ2-7

cdr3_nt: TGCGCCAGCAGCTTGGATGGATACGCGAACACCGGGGAGCTGTTTTTT
cdr3_aa: CASSLDGYANTGELFF
d_call: NA
clone_size: few
v_call: TRBV5-1
j_call: TRBJ2-2

cdr3_nt: TGTGCCAGCAGCCCGGGACAGGGTAGTCAGCCCCAGCATTTT
cdr3_aa: CASSPGQGSQPQHF
d_call: TRBD1
clone_size: many
v_call: TRBV7-2
j_call: TRBJ1-5

cdr3_nt: TGTGCCAGCAGCTTAACTAGGGGTAGGACTGAAGCTTTCTTT
cdr3_aa: CASSLTRGRTEAFF
d_call: NA
clone_size: many
v_call: TRBV7-3
j_call: TRBJ1-1

cdr3_nt: TGTGCCAGCAGCCGAGGTGGCGGGAGGTTCGTCAATGAGCAGTTCTTC
cdr3_aa: CASSRGGGRFVNEQFF
d_call: TRBD2
clone_size: many
v_call: TRBV7-2
j_call: TRBJ2-1

cdr3_nt: TGCAGCGCCCGGGGGACAGCCCTCGGGACCGGGGAGCTGTTTTTT
cdr3_aa: CSARGTALGTGELFF
d_call: NA
clone_size: few
v_call: TRBV20-1
j_call: TRBJ2-2

cdr3_nt: TGTGCCAGCAGTTACCGGACAATGGGGGAAAACATTCAGTACTTC
cdr3_aa: CASSYRTMGENIQYF
d_call: NA
clone_size: many
v_call: TRBV12-3/TRBV12-4
j_call: TRBJ2-4

cdr3_nt: TGTGCCAGCAGCCTAGACAGGGGTGGCTCCTATAATTCACCCCTCCACTTT
cdr3_aa: CASSLDRGGSYNSPLHF
d_call: TRBD1
clone_size: few
v_call: TRBV5-4
j_call: TRBJ1-6

cdr3_nt: TGCGCCAGCAGCCAAGTAAACGGCGAAAAACTGTTTTTT
cdr3_aa: CASSQVNGEKLFF
d_call: NA
clone_size: NA
v_call: TRBV4-1
j_call: TRBJ1-4

cdr3_nt: TGTGCCAGCAGCCAAGAGCCTAAGTCTATCAGCTCCTACAATGAGCAGTTCTTC
cdr3_aa: CASSQEPKSISSYNEQFF
d_call: NA
clone_size: many
v_call: TRBV3-1
j_call: TRBJ2-1

cdr3_nt: TGTGCCAGCAGCTTGGACGGACAGGGGTCTTATTTT
cdr3_aa: CASSLDGQGSYF
d_call: TRBD1
clone_size: many
v_call: TRBV7-9
j_call: TRBJ2-3

cdr3_nt: TGTGCCTGGGATTATAGCAATCAGCCCCAGCATTTT
cdr3_aa: CAWDYSNQPQHF
d_call: NA
clone_size: few
v_call: TRBV30
j_call: TRBJ1-5

cdr3_nt: TGTGCCAGCAGTCCCCGGGCTCCCTATGGCTACACCTTC
cdr3_aa: CASSPRAPYGYTF
d_call: NA
clone_size: NA
v_call: TRBV6-2/TRBV6-3
j_call: TRBJ1-2

cdr3_nt: TGCGCCAGCAGCCAAGATGTGCTAGCTGGGGAGCAGTTCTTC
cdr3_aa: CASSQDVLAGEQFF
d_call: NA
clone_size: many
v_call: TRBV4-3
j_call: TRBJ2-1

cdr3_nt: TGCAGCGTTGATGATCGGACAGGCGACACCGGGGAGCTGTTTTTT
cdr3_aa: CSVDDRTGDTGELFF
d_call: TRBD1
clone_size: many
v_call: TRBV29-1
j_call: TRBJ2-2

cdr3_nt: TGTGCCAGCAGTCCTCTAGTCCCCGGGGAGCTGTTTTTT
cdr3_aa: CASSPLVPGELFF
d_call: NA
clone_size: many
v_call: TRBV12-3/TRBV12-4
j_call: TRBJ2-2

cdr3_nt: TGTGCCAGCAGCTTAATGGAGCATTTCTCTGGAAACACCATATATTTT
cdr3_aa: CASSLMEHFSGNTIYF
d_call: NA
clone_size: many
v_call: TRBV7-9
j_call: TRBJ1-3

cdr3_nt: TGTGCCACCCGGGGACAGGGCGCAGATACGCAGTATTTT
cdr3_aa: CATRGQGADTQYF
d_call: TRBD1
clone_size: NA
v_call: TRBV7-6
j_call: TRBJ2-3